The source of this T cell receptor (beta chain) is a study of blood T cell repertoires in COVID-19 (dated by TCRdb to the early 2020s). About the full investigation: Collaborator samples came from the United States, Italy and Spain and covered acute and convalescent phases of COVID-19. The repertoires were released in a freely available public database intended as a resource for research on the immune response to SARS-CoV-2. HLA class I and class II types, where available, came from metadata supplied by the sample provider rather than from assay-based typing. Sample metadata almost always included a de-identified subject ID, COVID-19 status, age in years and sex. Subjects who had been exposed to COVID-19, were actively infected with it, or had recovered from it provided the deeply sampled blood TCRbeta repertoires that made up the dataset. The samples were drawn from two sources: the first 160 participants of the ongoing ImmuneRACE study, and 1,000 to 1,500 subjects contributed by 6 global collaborators. The prospective study material was composed of cDNA or gDNA derived from T cells, B-cell-depleted T cells, or PBMCs. What the study reported, not specific to this receptor: How much clinical and demographic metadata was included differed by source and by participant, and the metadata was provided uncurated.

V lost 11 bases and J lost 4 bases, and the count of bases not matched to a germline gene is 23. The CDR3 runs 18 amino acids, cysteine and phenylalanine included. Only the CDR3 part of the read is kept: 54 bases, read in frame from the first base. CDR1 is given as SNHLY and CDR2 as FYNNEI, both from the germline V gene. Worth noting for this clone: The clone's antigen remains unknown. No base quality information exists; no much larger clone differs at one position.

TCRbeta CDR3 regions were amplified from genomic DNA by means of the immunoSEQ Assay, a bias-controlled multiplex PCR. Per the original workflow: Nucleated cell counts per sample were estimated from amplification of reference gene primers within the assay. To quantify the absolute abundance of each unique TCRbeta CDR3 rearrangement, sequence reads were collapsed and filtered. For each sample, productive Simpson clonality was calculated by taking the square root of Simpson's diversity index across productive rearrangements. The table was pulled from immuneACCESS by TCRdb, which kept in-frame rearrangements only. Such tables lose some clones; where checked, under half of the loss comes from unresolved V genes, and the rest has no known cause. From that table come the V and J calls and clone size; the DNA was used to work out D and trimming. The table for this sample lists hundreds of thousands of clones; roughly nine tenths of them were counted only once. The ten largest clones take up roughly 2.5% of the sample.

Participants in the prospective study were aged about 18 to 89 years, lived in 24 United States geographic areas, and enrolled through a virtual design. Cohort assignment in the prospective study relied on participant-reported clinical history from a screening survey and a study questionnaire. Recovered participants in ImmuneRACE Cohort 3 were defined as having two consecutive negative NP/OP PCR tests, clearance from a healthcare professional, or resolution of symptoms. Each participant in the prospective study had whole blood, serum and a nasopharyngeal or oropharyngeal swab collected by mobile phlebotomists. Additional blood draws and questionnaires over an approximately 2-month period could optionally be provided by prospective study participants. Before DNA extraction, blood samples from the prospective study were shipped at room temperature or frozen.

This receptor was identified in a woman under 30 who had recovered from COVID-19. Sequenced material: PBMCs or T cells enriched from blood (not recorded which). The chain joins TRBV2 to TRBJ2-5; 9 bases in between match TRBD2. The CDR3 region has the sequence CASSGGLSGGFSAETQYF. The sequenced DNA is TGTGCCTCCAGCGGGGGGCTGTCGGGGGGCTTCTCGGCAGAGACCCAGTACTTC. With all but the CDR3 taken from the reference TRBV2 and TRBJ2-5 genes, the full variable domain is: EPEVTQTPSHQVTQMGQEVILRCVPISNHLYFYWYRQILGQKVEFLVSFYNNEISEKSEIFDDQFSVERPDGSNFTLKIRSTKLEDSAMYFCASSGGLSGGFSAETQYFGPGTRLLVL.